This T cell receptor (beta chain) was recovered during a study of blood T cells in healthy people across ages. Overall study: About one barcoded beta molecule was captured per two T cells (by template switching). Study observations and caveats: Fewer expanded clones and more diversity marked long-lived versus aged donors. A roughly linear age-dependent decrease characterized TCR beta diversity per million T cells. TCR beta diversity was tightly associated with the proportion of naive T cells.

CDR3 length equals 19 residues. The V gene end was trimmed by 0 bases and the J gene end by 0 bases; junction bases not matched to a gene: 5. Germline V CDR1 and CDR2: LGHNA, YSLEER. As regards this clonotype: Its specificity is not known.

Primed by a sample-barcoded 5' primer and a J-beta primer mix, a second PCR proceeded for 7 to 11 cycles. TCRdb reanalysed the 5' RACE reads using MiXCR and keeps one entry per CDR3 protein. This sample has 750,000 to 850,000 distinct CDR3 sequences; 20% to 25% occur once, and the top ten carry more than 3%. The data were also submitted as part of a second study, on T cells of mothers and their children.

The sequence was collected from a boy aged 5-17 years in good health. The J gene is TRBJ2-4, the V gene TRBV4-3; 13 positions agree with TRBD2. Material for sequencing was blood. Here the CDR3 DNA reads TGCGCCAGCAGCCAAGAATTGACTAGCGGGGGGCTAGCCAAAAACATTCAGTACTTC. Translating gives CASSQELTSGGLAKNIQYF.